One T cell receptor (beta chain) is described in this entry. Its antigen is not known. This specimen comes from a study of cytomegalovirus exposure and HLA in healthy donors. Points from the study as a whole: Per a prior analysis, the majority of TCR beta V segments were productive roughly 87% or roughly 30% of the time. The study designated fewer than 200 TCR beta chains cytomegalovirus-associated.

The CDR3 is 16 amino acids. Trimming cost V 3 bases and J 4 bases, with 19 bases left between them. Per the germline V gene, CDR1 is MDHEN and CDR2 is SYDVKM. The PCR had 60 Vbeta and 13 Jbeta primers. The repertoire was sequenced with immunoSEQ multiplex PCR; TCRdb's copy has only in-frame clones and lacks some. The sample holds approximately 150,000 clones; roughly four fifths are singletons and the top ten take around 2.6%. The chain combines TRBV28 with TRBJ2-7; TRBD2 is a possible D gene (6 bases). The TCR comes from a male donor in good health and CMV-seronegative. Sequenced: PBMCs. CDR3 bases: TGTGCCAGCAGTTTGCCAGGGCACGGGACTTCGTACGAGCAGTACTTC. Its protein product is CASSLPGHGTSYEQYF. The full variable domain, its missing parts supplied by reference TRBV28 and TRBJ2-7, is DVKVTQSSRYLVKRTGEKVFLECVQDMDHENMFWYRQDPGLGLRLIYFSYDVKMKEKGDIPEGYSVSREKKERFSLILESASTNQTSMYLCASSLPGHGTSYEQYFGPGTRLTVT.